The 28 T cell receptor beta chains given below trace back to one sample, sequenced in a study of blood T cell repertoires in COVID-19. Assay used: immunoSEQ multiplex PCR; TCRdb lists only in-frame clones, some missing. This table has around 150,000 clones, approximately 92% appearing once. Sequencing input: peripheral blood. These receptors all stem from a man aged 25 to 40 with COVID-19, enrolled during active disease.

V gene TRBV15 combines with J gene TRBJ1-2, with a tentative D call TRBD1 (5 bases). V dropped 2 bases and J dropped 0 bases, with 7 bases sitting between them. The CDR3 is 14 amino acids. Per germline, CDR1 LNHNV and CDR2 YYDKDF (reference sequence). The CDR3 DNA follows: TGTGCCACCAGCAGAAGACAGTCTAACTATGGCTACACCTTC. This translates into CATSRRQSNYGYTF.

This clone showed up just a few times. The J gene is TRBJ1-3, the V gene TRBV7-8, with a weak D call TRBD1 (6 bases). CDR1 is SGHVS and CDR2 is FQNEAQ in the germline V gene. This CDR3 spans 17 amino acids. The germline V and J ends were trimmed by 5 bases and 4 bases, with 21 bases remaining between them. In DNA, the CDR3 is TGTGCCAGCAGCCGAACCCGGACAGCCACGTCCGGAAACACCATATATTTT. Protein sequence: CASSRTRTATSGNTIYF. The full variable domain, with the rest looked up from reference TRBV7-8 and TRBJ1-3, is GAGVSQSPRYKVAKRGQDVALRCDPISGHVSLFWYQQALGQGPEFLTYFQNEAQLDKSGLPSDRFFAERPEGSVSTLKIQRTQQEDSAVYLCASSRTRTATSGNTIYFGEGSWLTVV.

This clone has at least ten counts. Other DNA sequences in this sample translate to the same CDR3. The genes are TRBV19 and TRBJ2-7, with unresolved D. CDR1 and CDR2 (germline): LNHDA, SQIVND (reference sequence). The V end was cut by 3 bases, the J end by 2 bases, with 8 bases between. The CDR3 totals 13 residues. In nucleotides, the CDR3 is TGTGCCAGTAGTATTGCCAGTACCTACGAGCAGTACTTC. Protein sequence: CASSIASTYEQYF.

In the case of this clone: This sample includes further DNA sequences coding for the same CDR3. This chain joins TRBV7-3 and TRBJ2-3, with TRBD2 matching 14 bases. The trim removed 4 bases at V and 1 base at J, leaving 1 base unmatched. This CDR3 comprises 16 residues. CDR1 and CDR2 from the germline V gene are SGHTA and FQGTGA. The CDR3 here is CASSSGLAGGTDTQYF. CDR3 nucleotides: TGTGCCAGCAGCTCGGGACTAGCGGGGGGCACAGATACGCAGTATTTT.

CDR3 sequence (DNA): TGTGCCAGCAGCTTAGAGGGCACTAGGAGGACTGAAGCTTTCTTT. This codes for CASSLEGTRRTEAFF. The genes are TRBV11-2 and TRBJ1-1, with D unresolved. V lost 0 bases, J lost 5 bases, and 13 bases lay in between. Per germline, CDR1 SGHAT and CDR2 FQNNGV. The CDR3 extends over 15 amino acids.

J is TRBJ1-6 and V is TRBV18, with D tentatively TRBD1 (5 bases). The CDR3 spans 15 residues. Germline loops: CDR1 KGHSH, CDR2 LQKENI. The V end was cut by 3 bases, the J end by 8 bases, with 14 bases between. This CDR3 is CASSPPVGGYSPLHF. CDR3 coding DNA: TGTGCCAGCTCACCCCCTGTGGGGGGGTATTCACCCCTCCACTTT.

This chain uses TRBV10-3 with TRBJ1-1; 8 nucleotides match TRBD1. CDR3 length: 12 amino acids. CDR1 and CDR2 (germline): ENHRY, SYGVKD. J gave up 7 bases and V 4 bases, and 2 bases lay outside the gene matches. In DNA form, the CDR3 reads TGTGCCATCAGTGGACAGGGGAGTGAAGCTTTCTTT. Its translation: CAISGQGSEAFF.

The chain uses TRBV5-8 and TRBJ1-5, with 12 bases that match TRBD1. The CDR3 extends over 15 amino acids. V shed 4 bases, J shed 6 bases, and the junction held 5 bases outside the gene matches. The V gene's germline CDR1 is SGHTS and CDR2 YDEGEE. CDR3 coding DNA: TGTGCCAGCAGCCCCGGGACAGGGGGCTTTCAGCCCCAGCATTTT. The encoded protein is CASSPGTGGFQPQHF.

J is TRBJ2-5 and V is TRBV10-2; 10 bases are shared with TRBD2. Germline V gives CDR1 WSHSY, CDR2 SAAADI. The CDR3 extends over 20 amino acids. V shed 0 bases and J 2 bases; nucleotides not matched to a gene: 15. The CDR3 loop is CASSESPGPPLAGVQETQYF. CDR3 DNA sequence: TGCGCCAGCAGTGAGTCCCCTGGCCCGCCTCTAGCGGGAGTGCAAGAGACCCAGTACTTC.

The J gene is TRBJ1-4, the V gene TRBV5-1, with 7 nucleotides matching TRBD1. V lost 6 bases, J lost 1 base, and 6 bases stayed unmatched. The CDR3 totals 15 residues. Per the germline V gene, CDR1 is SGHRS and CDR2 is YFSETQ. The CDR3 is CASTDRVGTNEKLFF. The CDR3 coding sequence is TGCGCCAGCACCGACAGGGTCGGAACTAATGAAAAACTGTTTTTT.

The chain couples TRBV6-5 to TRBJ1-3, with D possibly being TRBD1 (6 bases). Trimming removed 0 bases from V and 3 bases from J, with 12 bases in between. The CDR3 has 16 residues. CDR1 MNHEY and CDR2 SVGAGI come from the germline V gene. DNA of the CDR3: TGTGCCAGCAGTTACTCGTGGACAGTCGGTGGAAACACCATATATTTT. Translation gives CASSYSWTVGGNTIYF.

This rearrangement joins TRBV19 to TRBJ2-1, with TRBD2 matching 13 bases. V dropped 6 bases and J dropped 6; count of bases not matched to a gene: 2. This CDR3 is built from 14 residues. The germline gives CDR1 LNHDA, CDR2 SQIVND (reference sequence). The CDR3 nucleotides are TGTGCCAGTAGCGGGACTAGCGGGATCAATGAGCAGTTCTTC. Translation: CASSGTSGINEQFF.

V is TRBV6-2 or TRBV6-3 and J is TRBJ2-5; 14 nucleotides line up with TRBD2. This CDR3 contains 17 residues. Per the germline V gene, CDR1 is MNHEY and CDR2 is SVGEGT. V lost 8 bases, J lost 4 bases, and 12 bases stayed unmatched. The chain's CDR3 is CASGPRLAGGRPETQYF. CDR3 in DNA: TGTGCCAGCGGCCCCCGACTAGCGGGGGGGCGTCCAGAGACCCAGTACTTC.

This clone came up once. The chain combines TRBV7-3 with TRBJ2-7, with D possibly TRBD1 on 5 matching bases. The CDR3 sequence is 12 residues long. Trimming removed 2 bases at V and 7 bases at J, with 9 bases between. From germline, CDR1 is SGHTA and CDR2 FQGTGA. The CDR3 here is CASSLSQGEQYF. CDR3 coding DNA: TGTGCCAGCAGCTTATCGCAGGGTGAGCAGTACTTC.

The chain employs TRBV28 and TRBJ1-1; unclear D gene. Germline CDR1 reads MDHEN; CDR2 reads SYDVKM. This CDR3 spans 15 amino acids. Trimming removed 3 bases at V and 5 bases at J, with 16 bases between. The CDR3 sequence: CASSLPGALGTEAFF. In DNA form, the CDR3 reads TGTGCCAGCAGTTTGCCGGGAGCGCTGGGGACTGAAGCTTTCTTT. Full variable domain (outside the CDR3, taken from reference TRBV28 and TRBJ1-1): DVKVTQSSRYLVKRTGEKVFLECVQDMDHENMFWYRQDPGLGLRLIYFSYDVKMKEKGDIPEGYSVSREKKERFSLILESASTNQTSMYLCASSLPGALGTEAFFGQGTRLTVV.

V is TRBV19 and J is TRBJ1-6, with TRBD1 identical over 7 bases. CDR3 length: 13 amino acids. Unmatched junction bases numbered 7, after V lost 3 bases and J lost 14 bases. Germline V gene data show CDR1 as LNHDA and CDR2 as SQIVND (reference sequence). Here the CDR3 reads CASSIIPGGALHF. The CDR3, as DNA: TGTGCCAGTAGTATTATTCCAGGGGGTGCCCTCCACTTT.

This clone has only a few counts. The chain is built from TRBV4-2 and TRBJ1-5, with a tentative D call TRBD1 (5 bases). The germline gives CDR1 LGHNA, CDR2 YNFKEQ. The ends were cut back, 0 bases at V and 9 bases at J, with 12 bases in the middle. The CDR3 spans 14 residues. Here the CDR3 DNA reads TGTGCCAGCAGCCAAGATGTTTCCGGGGGGCCCCAGCATTTT. Its protein product is CASSQDVSGGPQHF.

The chain carries TRBV10-3 and TRBJ2-5; TRBD2 agrees at 7 bases. Germline lookup yields CDR1 ENHRY and CDR2 SYGVKD. The junction had 2 bases not matched to a gene; V was cut back by 5 bases and J by 2 bases. CDR3 length: 13 residues. DNA of the CDR3: TGTGCCATCAGTAGCGGGGAACAAGAGACCCAGTACTTC. This encodes CAISSGEQETQYF.

The CDR3 bases are TGTGCCAGCAGCTTCCCTTTCATCGGTAACACTGAAGCTTTCTTT. Amino acid sequence: CASSFPFIGNTEAFF. The V gene is TRBV5-4, the J gene TRBJ1-1; no clear D. Trimming took 2 bases from V and 2 from J, leaving 13 bases between them. The CDR3 has 15 amino acids. CDR1 and CDR2 (germline): SGHNT, YYREEE (reference sequence).

V is TRBV5-3 and J is TRBJ1-6; 10 nucleotides line up with TRBD1. TRBV5-3 is recorded as an ORF, its role being uncertain. The CDR3 contains 21 residues. The J segment lost 0 bases and the V segment lost 2 bases, leaving 14 bases of the junction unmatched. The CDR3 protein is CARSFPSGTGVSFSYNSPLHF. The DNA for the CDR3 is TGTGCCAGAAGCTTTCCGAGCGGGACAGGGGTCTCGTTCTCCTATAATTCACCCCTCCACTTT.

This chain uses TRBV6-4 with TRBJ2-1; TRBD2 might be the D (6 bases). V gave up 0 bases and J gave up 7 bases, with 10 bases separating them. In germline, CDR1 is MRHNA, CDR2 SNTAGT. CDR3 length equals 14 residues. CDR3 DNA sequence: TGTGCCAGCAGTGACTCGGAGGGAGTGAATGAGCAGTTCTTC. This sequence encodes CASSDSEGVNEQFF.

The rearrangement links TRBV27 to TRBJ2-7; 10 nucleotides align to TRBD2. V shed 0 bases and J 4 bases; nucleotides not matched to a gene: 6. Germline V lookup: CDR1 MNHEY, CDR2 SMNVEV (reference sequence). CDR3 size: 16 residues. The CDR3 DNA is TGTGCCAGCAGTTTATCGTCCTGGACTAGCGGTTACGAGCAGTACTTC. This sequence encodes CASSLSSWTSGYEQYF.

This clone was counted between two and nine times. The V call is TRBV12-3 or TRBV12-4, the J call TRBJ2-7, with D unresolved. V dropped 4 bases and J dropped 5 bases, with 6 bases sitting between them. CDR3 length: 11 residues. CDR3 bases: TGTGCCAGCAGTTCTCGGGACGAGCAGTACTTC. It is translated as CASSSRDEQYF.

The rearrangement uses TRBV9 and TRBJ2-2; 8 bases align to TRBD2. The germline V gene has CDR1 SGDLS and CDR2 YYNGEE. The junction had 18 bases not matched to a gene; V was cut back by 3 bases and J by 5 bases. The CDR3 length is 19 residues. The CDR3 spells CASSGRGGKAGVATGELFF. The CDR3 DNA follows: TGTGCCAGCAGCGGGAGAGGTGGAAAAGCGGGAGTGGCTACCGGGGAGCTGTTTTTT.

V gene TRBV5-8 combines with J gene TRBJ2-1, with 9 bases aligning to TRBD2. Trimming cost V 7 bases and J 0 bases; bases outside gene matches: 5. The CDR3 extends over 15 amino acids. Germline loops: CDR1 SGHTS, CDR2 YDEGEE. CDR3 sequence reads: CASGKGLASYNEQFF. CDR3 coding DNA: TGTGCCAGCGGAAAGGGACTAGCCTCCTACAATGAGCAGTTCTTC.

The genes are TRBV5-6 and TRBJ1-1, with 7 bases aligning to TRBD1. Germline values: CDR1 SGHDT, CDR2 YYEEEE. After removal of 0 bases from V and 5 bases from J, the junction contained 7 bases not matched to a gene. This CDR3 contains 15 residues. The CDR3 loop reads CASSLETGQWTEAFF. The CDR3 DNA reads TGTGCCAGCAGCTTGGAGACAGGGCAATGGACTGAAGCTTTCTTT.

The chain combines TRBV30 with TRBJ1-5; possible D gene TRBD1, 5 bases. The CDR3 length is 14 residues. Trimming stripped 4 bases from V and 2 bases from J, with 12 bases between. CDR1 and CDR2 from the germline V gene are GTSNPN and SVGIG (reference sequence). The CDR3 loop is CAWNRGGGNQPQHF. The CDR3 region has the DNA TGTGCCTGGAACCGTGGGGGGGGCAATCAGCCCCAGCATTTT.

The chain is built from TRBV7-2 and TRBJ2-3; 13 nucleotides align to TRBD2. J lost 2 bases, V lost 1 base, and 6 bases had no gene match. CDR3 size: 18 residues. In germline, CDR1 is SGHTA, CDR2 FQGNSA. CDR3 in amino acids: CASSLDGLAGAYTDTQYF. The CDR3 DNA follows: TGTGCCAGCAGCTTAGATGGACTAGCGGGAGCGTACACAGATACGCAGTATTTT.